This TCR beta chain was sequenced in a study of T cells in Graves' hyperthyroidism and ophthalmopathy. General observations from the study: Most thyroid clonotypes expanded above 0.001 appeared in blood too. By a 13 V-J model, ophthalmopathy was set apart from stable hyperthyroidism.

RNA transcripts yielded amplified TCR beta CDR3 regions. Initially, a first-round RT-PCR of the TCR CDR3 employed the HTBI primer set. TCRdb reanalysed the multiplex PCR reads using MiXCR and keeps one entry per CDR3 protein. The table shows about 840,000 distinct CDR3 sequences, with 38% occurring only once. V shed 4 bases and J shed 5 bases, with 15 bases lying between them. CDR3 size: 14 residues. The germline CDR1 and CDR2 sequences are SEHNR and FQNEAQ (reference sequence). When ophthalmopathy did not progress within 18 months, Graves' hyperthyroidism was considered stable. Patients were aged 18 to 65, had disease duration under 2 months, and had newly diagnosed hyperthyroidism. As to this clonotype: Its antigen is not known.

Source material: blood. The TCR comes from a man aged 18 to 35 with Graves' hyperthyroidism. J is TRBJ2-7 and V is TRBV7-9; D call uncertain. Here the CDR3 reads CASSSLGRWDEQYF. CDR3 bases: TGTGCCAGCAGCTCCCTAGGTCGCTGGGACGAGCAGTACTTC.